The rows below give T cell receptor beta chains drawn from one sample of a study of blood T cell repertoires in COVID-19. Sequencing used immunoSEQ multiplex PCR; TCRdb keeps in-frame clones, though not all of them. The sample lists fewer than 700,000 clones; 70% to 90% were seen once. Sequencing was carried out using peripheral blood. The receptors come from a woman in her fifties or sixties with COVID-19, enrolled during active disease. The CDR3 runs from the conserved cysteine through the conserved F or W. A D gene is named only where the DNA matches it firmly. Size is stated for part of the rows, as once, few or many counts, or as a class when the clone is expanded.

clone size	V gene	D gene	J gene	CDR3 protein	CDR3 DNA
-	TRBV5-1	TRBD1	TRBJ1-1	CASSLIGTENTEAFF	TGCGCCAGCAGCCTGATCGGGACAGAGAACACTGAAGCTTTCTTT
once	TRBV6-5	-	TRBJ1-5	CASWGEPYSNQPQHF	TGTGCCAGCTGGGGAGAGCCTTATAGCAATCAGCCCCAGCATTTT
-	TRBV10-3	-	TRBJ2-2	CAISESLAPEAGELFF	TGTGCCATCAGTGAGTCACTAGCCCCGGAGGCCGGGGAGCTGTTTTTT
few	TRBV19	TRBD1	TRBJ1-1	CASSPGQGGRAFF	TGTGCCAGTAGTCCAGGACAGGGAGGACGAGCTTTCTTT
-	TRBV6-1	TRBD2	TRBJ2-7	CASSGLAGGVPYEQYF	TGTGCCAGCAGTGGTCTAGCGGGGGGGGTACCCTACGAGCAGTACTTC
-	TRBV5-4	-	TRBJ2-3	CASSPRVTWGTDTQYF	TGTGCCAGCAGTCCTCGGGTCACTTGGGGCACAGATACGCAGTATTTT
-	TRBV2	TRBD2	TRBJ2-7	CASRPPSGGRSYEQYF	TGTGCCAGCAGACCCCCTAGCGGGGGGCGATCCTACGAGCAGTACTTC
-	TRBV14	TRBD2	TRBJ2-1	CASSQGTSGGRAYNEQFF	TGTGCCAGCAGCCAAGGTACTAGCGGGGGGCGGGCCTACAATGAGCAGTTCTTC
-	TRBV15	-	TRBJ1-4	CATSRIRGEGEKLFF	TGTGCCACCAGCCGAATCAGGGGCGAGGGTGAAAAACTGTTTTTT
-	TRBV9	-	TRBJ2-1	CASSLRLDIRDNEQFF	TGTGCCAGCAGCCTACGACTAGACATCCGGGACAATGAGCAGTTCTTC
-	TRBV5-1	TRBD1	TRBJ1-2	CASSLASTGQGLGYTF	TGCGCCAGCAGCTTGGCCTCAACCGGACAGGGGCTTGGCTACACCTTC
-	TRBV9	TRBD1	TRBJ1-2	CASSVTGDRLYGYTF	TGTGCCAGCAGCGTAACAGGGGATCGTCTCTATGGCTACACCTTC
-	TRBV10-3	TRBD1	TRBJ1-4	CAISGTDRVEKLFF	TGTGCCATCAGTGGTACGGACAGGGTTGAAAAACTGTTTTTT
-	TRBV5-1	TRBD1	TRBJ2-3	CASSSLQGGSTDTQYF	TGCGCCAGCAGCTCTCTACAGGGGGGATCCACAGATACGCAGTATTTT
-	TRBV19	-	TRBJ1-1	CASSIVAGYTEAFF	TGTGCCAGTAGTATAGTAGCGGGGTACACTGAAGCTTTCTTT
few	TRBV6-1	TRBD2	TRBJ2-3	CASSEAVNPLAGGRDTQYF	TGTGCCAGCAGTGAAGCCGTTAACCCACTAGCGGGGGGTCGGGATACGCAGTATTTT
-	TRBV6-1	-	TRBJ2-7	CASSDLLRGGEQYF	TGTGCCAGCAGTGACCTCCTGCGGGGCGGCGAGCAGTACTTC
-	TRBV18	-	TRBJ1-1	CASSVEHNTEAFF	TGTGCCAGCTCAGTTGAACACAACACTGAAGCTTTCTTT
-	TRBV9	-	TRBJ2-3	CASSAYSDTQYF	TGTGCCAGCAGCGCCTATTCCGATACGCAGTATTTT
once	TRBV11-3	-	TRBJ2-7	CASSLIGGASYEQYF	TGTGCCAGCAGCTTAATAGGTGGGGCCTCCTACGAGCAGTACTTC
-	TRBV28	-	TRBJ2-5	CASSLNFAGQETQYF	TGTGCCAGCAGTTTAAATTTCGCGGGGCAAGAGACCCAGTACTTC
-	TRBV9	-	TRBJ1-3	CASSASTGSTSGNTIYF	TGTGCCAGCAGCGCTTCGACAGGATCTACCTCTGGAAACACCATATATTTT
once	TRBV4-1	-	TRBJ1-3	CASSARDSGNTIYF	TGCGCCAGCAGCGCCCGGGACTCTGGAAACACCATATATTTT
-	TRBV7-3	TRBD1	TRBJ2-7	CASSLGTGGIDEQYF	TGTGCCAGCAGCTTGGGGACAGGGGGCATCGACGAGCAGTACTTC
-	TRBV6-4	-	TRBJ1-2	CASKQGENYGYTF	TGTGCCAGCAAACAGGGTGAAAACTATGGCTACACCTTC
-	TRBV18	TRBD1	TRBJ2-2	CASSFGTDRGLFF	TGTGCCAGCTCCTTCGGGACAGACCGAGGGCTGTTTTTT
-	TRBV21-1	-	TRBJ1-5	CASSKISLQGDSNQPQHF	TGTGCCAGCAGCAAAATCTCCCTACAGGGGGATAGCAATCAGCCCCAGCATTTT
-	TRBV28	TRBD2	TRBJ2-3	CASISPPLAGGPDTQYF	TGTGCCAGCATTTCCCCCCCACTAGCGGGGGGCCCAGATACGCAGTATTTT
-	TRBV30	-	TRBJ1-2	CAWRGGKGGYTF	TGTGCCTGGAGAGGAGGGAAGGGGGGCTACACCTTC
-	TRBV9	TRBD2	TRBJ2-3	CASSALGLVSDTQYF	TGTGCCAGCAGCGCCTTAGGACTAGTTTCAGATACGCAGTATTTT
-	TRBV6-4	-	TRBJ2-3	CATTPLSTQYF	TGTGCCACTACGCCCCTCTCTACGCAGTATTTT
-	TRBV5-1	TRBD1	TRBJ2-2	CASSLRAGGNTGELFF	TGCGCCAGCAGCTTGAGGGCAGGGGGGAACACCGGGGAGCTGTTTTTT
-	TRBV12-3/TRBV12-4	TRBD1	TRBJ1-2	CATRLQGRNGYTF	TGTGCCACGCGGTTACAGGGGCGGAATGGCTACACCTTC
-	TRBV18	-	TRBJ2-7	CASSTGSAIYEQYF	TGTGCCAGCTCTACAGGGTCGGCGATCTACGAGCAGTACTTC
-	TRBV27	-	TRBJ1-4	CASSLIRESEKLFF	TGTGCCAGCAGTTTAATCAGGGAAAGTGAAAAACTGTTTTTT
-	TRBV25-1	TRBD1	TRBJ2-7	CASSELEDRGTYEQYF	TGTGCCAGCAGTGAATTGGAGGACAGGGGGACCTACGAGCAGTACTTC
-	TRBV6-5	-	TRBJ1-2	CASMHPGNYGYTF	TGTGCCAGCATGCACCCGGGTAACTATGGCTACACCTTC
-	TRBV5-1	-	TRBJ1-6	CASSLGGAIQDNSPLHF	TGCGCCAGCAGCCTTGGTGGGGCGATCCAGGATAATTCACCCCTCCACTTT
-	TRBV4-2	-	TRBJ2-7	CASSQGAGNTYEQYF	TGTGCCAGCAGCCAAGGGGCAGGGAATACCTACGAGCAGTACTTC
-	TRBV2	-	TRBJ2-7	CASSAVPYEQYF	TGTGCCAGCAGTGCGGTCCCCTACGAGCAGTACTTC
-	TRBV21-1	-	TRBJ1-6	CASSTPLRPGGEEALHF	TGTGCCAGCAGCACCCCCTTGAGACCGGGTGGAGAGGAGGCCCTCCACTTT
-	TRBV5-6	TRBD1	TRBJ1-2	CASSSEGDSYYGYTF	TGTGCCAGCAGCTCAGAAGGGGACAGCTACTATGGCTACACCTTC
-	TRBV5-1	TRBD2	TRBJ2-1	CASSSTSGSYNEQFF	TGCGCCAGCAGCTCGACTAGCGGATCCTACAATGAGCAGTTCTTC
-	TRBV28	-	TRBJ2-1	CASSFGGISYNEQFF	TGTGCCAGCAGTTTTGGAGGGATCTCCTACAATGAGCAGTTCTTC
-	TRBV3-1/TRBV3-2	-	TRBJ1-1	CASSQPPGVGKAFF	TGTGCCAGCAGCCAACCGCCGGGGGTGGGGAAAGCTTTCTTT
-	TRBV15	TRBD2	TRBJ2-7	CATSRGQRVAGPSYEQYF	TGTGCCACCAGCAGAGGTCAGAGAGTAGCGGGCCCTTCCTACGAGCAGTACTTC
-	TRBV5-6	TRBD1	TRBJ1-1	CASSLGRGPGTEAFF	TGTGCCAGCAGCTTGGGCAGGGGGCCGGGGACTGAAGCTTTCTTT
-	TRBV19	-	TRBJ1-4	CASSQASDEKLFF	TGTGCCAGTAGTCAGGCGAGTGATGAAAAACTGTTTTTT